These 24 T cell receptor beta chains were sequenced from one sample in a study of graft-versus-host responses after intestinal transplantation. The antigens these receptors bind are not known. Produced via immunoSEQ multiplex PCR; TCRdb's table is partial and in-frame only. The sample consists of roughly 90,000 clones, more than 85% of them appearing once. The sequences come from unstimulated CD4+ T cells sorted from spleen or lymph node cells, collected before transplant. Receptor source: a human donor who was the organ donor for an intestinal transplant.

This chain connects TRBV5-5 to TRBJ1-4; D ambiguous. CDR1 is SGHKS, CDR2 YYEKEE, per germline (reference sequence). Trimming cost V 4 bases and J 5 bases, with 9 bases left between them. The CDR3 contains 13 residues. Written as DNA, the CDR3 is TGTGCCAGCAGCCAGGCCCCAAATGAAAAACTGTTTTTT. Its protein product is CASSQAPNEKLFF.

This clone was detected only once. The CDR3 DNA sequence: TGTGCCAGCTCACCACGGATGGGTGTGACTAGCGGGAACACCGGGGAGCTGTTTTTT. It translates to CASSPRMGVTSGNTGELFF. The chain combines TRBV18 with TRBJ2-2; 9 bases fit TRBD2. CDR3 length: 19 residues. Trimming took 1 base from V and 1 from J; bases not matched to a gene: 10. Germline-derived CDR1 and CDR2 are KGHSH and LQKENI.

The chain combines TRBV21-1 with TRBJ1-5; the DNA was not used to check the table's D call, TRBD1. TRBV21-1 is shown as a pseudogene. The CDR3 covers 16 residues. The CDR3 protein is CASKRQKSDSNQPQHF. The CDR3 DNA reads as TGTGCCAGCAAAAGACAGAAGAGCGATAGCAATCAGCCCCAGCATTTT.

The rearrangement joins TRBV7-9 to TRBJ2-7; maybe TRBD2 (6 bases). Germline assignment: CDR1 SEHNR and CDR2 FQNEAQ (reference sequence). The CDR3 sequence is 15 residues long. Trimming took off 1 base at V and 3 bases at J, with 13 bases between the two ends. This chain's CDR3 is CASSLGRGVNYEQYF. The CDR3 DNA is TGTGCCAGCAGCTTAGGGAGGGGAGTGAACTACGAGCAGTACTTC.

This chain links TRBV29-1 with TRBJ2-7; 9 bases align to TRBD1. Germline CDR1 is SQVTM and CDR2 is ANQGSEA. CDR3 length equals 13 residues. V trimming: 5 bases; J trimming: 4 bases; junction bases outside the gene matches: 6. This CDR3 is CSVSRDRVYEQYF. The CDR3 nucleotides are TGCAGCGTTTCTAGGGACAGGGTTTACGAGCAGTACTTC.

The rearrangement links TRBV5-4 to TRBJ2-5, with D perhaps TRBD2 (5 bases). The germline V gene encodes CDR1 SGHNT and CDR2 YYREEE (reference sequence). The CDR3 totals 12 residues. V was shortened by 0 bases and J by 11 bases, with 11 bases between the two germline ends. The CDR3 nucleotides are TGTGCCAGCAGCTTGGAGACTATGGAGCAGTACTTC. Its translation is CASSLETMEQYF. Together with reference TRBV5-4 and TRBJ2-5, the CDR3 gives the full variable domain: ETGVTQSPTHLIKTRGQQVTLRCSSQSGHNTVSWYQQALGQGPQFIFQYYREEENGRGNFPPRFSGLQFPNYSSELNVNALELDDSALYLCASSLETMEQYFGPGTRLLVL.

The chain has TRBV27 and TRBJ2-5; perhaps TRBD2 as D (6 bases). Germline V lookup: CDR1 MNHEY, CDR2 SMNVEV (reference sequence). Trimming cost V 5 bases and J 0 bases, with 19 bases left between them. CDR3 length equals 17 residues. The CDR3 loop is CASSPTPGGAYQETQYF. The CDR3 bases are TGTGCCAGCAGTCCTACCCCCGGGGGAGCCTACCAAGAGACCCAGTACTTC.

The rearrangement links TRBV6-1 to TRBJ1-2; weak D call: TRBD1 (6 bases). Trimming took off 3 bases at V and 0 bases at J, with 11 bases between the two ends. The CDR3 extends over 15 amino acids. The germline gives CDR1 MNHNS, CDR2 SASEGT. This chain's CDR3 is CASSDWTEANYGYTF. CDR3 bases: TGTGCCAGCAGTGATTGGACAGAAGCTAACTATGGCTACACCTTC.

The chain links TRBV6-4 to TRBJ1-3; 7 bases are shared with TRBD1. Germline values: CDR1 MRHNA, CDR2 SNTAGT. The CDR3 runs to 16 residues. The V segment lost 6 bases and the J segment 0 bases; nucleotides outside the gene matches: 8. This CDR3 is CASRGDSESSGNTIYF. The CDR3 DNA reads TGTGCCAGCAGGGGGGACAGCGAGAGCTCTGGAAACACCATATATTTT.

CDR3 nucleotide sequence: TGTGCCGGTTCCCCCCGGGGGATCTCCTACGAGCAGTACTTC. Its translation: CAGSPRGISYEQYF. This sequence joins TRBV2 and TRBJ2-7; weak D call: TRBD2 (6 bases). V lost 11 bases and J lost 0, with 17 bases in between. CDR1 is SNHLY and CDR2 is FYNNEI in the germline V gene. The CDR3 runs 14 residues.

The gene calls are TRBV4-1 and TRBJ2-7; D is unresolved. Germline CDR1 reads MGHRA; CDR2 reads YSYEKL. The CDR3 length is 14 residues. The V gene lost 2 bases and the J gene lost 0 bases, with 8 bases spanning the gap. The CDR3 here is CASSQLGSSYEQYF. CDR3 DNA: TGCGCCAGCAGCCAATTGGGCAGCTCCTACGAGCAGTACTTC.

The gene calls are TRBV6-5 and TRBJ2-1, with 7 bases aligning to TRBD2. The CDR3 loop spans 13 amino acids. V lost 8 bases to trimming and J lost 9 bases; unmatched junction nucleotides: 10. CDR1 is MNHEY, CDR2 SVGAGI, per germline. CDR3: CASLAGDVSEQFF. CDR3 nucleotides: TGTGCCAGCTTGGCGGGAGATGTTTCTGAGCAGTTCTTC.

This clone has just one count. A junction end diverges from the germline sequence, so it may reflect a read error. The chain joins TRBV7-7 to TRBJ2-3; TRBD2 is a possible D gene (5 bases). Germline CDR1 is SSHAT and CDR2 is FNYEAQ (reference sequence). The CDR3 spans 15 residues. CDR3 residues: CASSSGLLDTDTQYF. DNA of the CDR3: TGTGCTAGCAGCTCCGGACTTCTCGACACAGATACGCAGTATTTT. Using reference TRBV7-7 and TRBJ2-3 for the parts outside the CDR3, the full variable domain is GAGVSQSPRYKVTKRGQDVTLRCDPISSHATLYWYQQALGQGPEFLTYFNYEAQPDKSGLPSDRFSAERPEGSISTLTIQRTEQRDSAMYRCASSSGLLDTDTQYFGPGTRLTVL.

V and J are TRBV7-9 and TRBJ1-2; D is ambiguous. V lost 5 bases and J lost 4, with 8 bases in between. CDR1 is SEHNR, CDR2 FQNEAQ, per germline (reference sequence). This CDR3 is built from 12 residues. The CDR3 loop reads CASSPQAYGYTF. For the CDR3, the DNA is TGTGCCAGCAGCCCTCAGGCCTATGGCTACACCTTC.

The rearrangement links TRBV7-2 to TRBJ1-5, with D tentatively TRBD1 (5 bases). The CDR3 runs 15 residues. Trimming pared 4 bases from V and 4 bases from J, leaving 14 bases between. In germline, CDR1 is SGHTA, CDR2 FQGNSA. CDR3 loop: CASSSEDTSNQPQHF. The CDR3 DNA follows: TGTGCCAGCAGCTCCGAGGACACGTCGAATCAGCCCCAGCATTTT.

CDR3 sequence (DNA): TGTGCCAGCAGTGAATGGGTCGGACTACGGGTTGACGTGAACACTGAAGCTTTCTTT. It specifies CASSEWVGLRVDVNTEAFF. V usage is TRBV6-1 and J usage is TRBJ1-1; no clear D gene. This CDR3 region has 19 residues. V shed 2 bases and J shed 0 bases, with 22 bases lying between them. The germline CDR1 and CDR2 sequences are MNHNS and SASEGT.

CDR3 loop: CASSPKRGAGQETQYF. In DNA form, the CDR3 reads TGTGCCAGCAGCCCAAAGCGGGGGGCTGGCCAAGAGACCCAGTACTTC. The chain employs TRBV7-9 and TRBJ2-5, with TRBD2 identical over 9 bases. The ends lost 5 bases at V and 1 base at J; junction bases unmatched: 8. This CDR3 is 16 amino acids long. Germline assignment: CDR1 SEHNR and CDR2 FQNEAQ (reference sequence).

There are a few counts of this clone. V is TRBV6-1 and J is TRBJ2-5; 12 nucleotides align to TRBD1. Germline V CDR1 and CDR2: MNHNS, SASEGT. With 4 bases clipped from V and 4 bases from J, the junction kept 7 bases outside the gene matches. CDR3 size: 16 residues. The CDR3 protein is CASSAVGTGGGETQYF. In DNA, the CDR3 is TGTGCCAGCAGTGCTGTGGGGACAGGGGGCGGAGAGACCCAGTACTTC.

The rearrangement uses TRBV19 and TRBJ1-2, with TRBD1 as a possible D gene (6 bases). Trimming took off 7 bases at V and 8 bases at J, with 26 bases between the two ends. Germline CDR1 LNHDA, CDR2 SQIVND (reference sequence). The length of the CDR3 is 16 residues. CDR3 in amino acids: CASKALLRGRYYGYTF. In DNA, the CDR3 is TGTGCCAGTAAGGCCCTCCTGAGGGGGAGATATTACGGCTACACCTTC.

As to this clone: Other DNA variants within this sample encode the same CDR3. The chain has TRBV7-2 and TRBJ2-7; tentative D call: TRBD2 (6 bases). The V end lost 4 bases, the J end lost 5 bases, and 18 bases lay between the germline ends. The CDR3 length is 15 residues. Germline CDR1 reads SGHTA; CDR2 reads FQGNSA. The CDR3 DNA is TGTGCCAGCAGCTATGGGGGAGGCCTCCCCCACGAGCAGTACTTC. Translation: CASSYGGGLPHEQYF.

The CDR3 nucleotides read TGTGCCAGCAGCCAAGACTCGAACACTGAAGCTTTCTTT. Its protein product is CASSQDSNTEAFF. The V call is TRBV28, the J call TRBJ1-1; D gene unclear. The CDR3 has 13 residues. Germline loops: CDR1 MDHEN, CDR2 SYDVKM. V lost 6 bases and J lost 1, with 9 bases in between.

This chain connects TRBV11-2 to TRBJ2-7; TRBD1 is a possible D gene (5 bases). V gave up 3 bases and J gave up 3 bases, with 18 bases separating them. The CDR3 has 16 amino acids. Germline V gives CDR1 SGHAT, CDR2 FQNNGV. The CDR3 protein is CASSLSPLRGYYEQYF. CDR3 in DNA: TGTGCCAGCAGCTTGTCCCCCTTAAGGGGCTACTACGAGCAGTACTTC.

The V and J genes are TRBV4-1 and TRBJ2-3; 14 bases match TRBD2. Trimming took 3 bases from V and 2 from J; bases not matched to a gene: 13. Germline values: CDR1 MGHRA, CDR2 YSYEKL. The CDR3 loop spans 20 amino acids. The CDR3 DNA follows: TGCGCCAGCAGCCAGACGGGACTAGCGGGGGCCTCACTTATCACAGATACGCAGTATTTT. It encodes CASSQTGLAGASLITDTQYF.

V is TRBV6-6 and J is TRBJ2-1, with a weak D call TRBD2 (6 bases). The CDR3 is 13 residues long. Trimming removed 6 bases at V and 11 bases at J, with 17 bases between. Germline V gene sequence: CDR1 MNHNY, CDR2 SVGAGI (reference sequence). The chain's CDR3 is CASRGTPSSQQFF. CDR3 DNA: TGTGCCAGCAGAGGGACTCCGTCAAGCCAGCAGTTCTTC.